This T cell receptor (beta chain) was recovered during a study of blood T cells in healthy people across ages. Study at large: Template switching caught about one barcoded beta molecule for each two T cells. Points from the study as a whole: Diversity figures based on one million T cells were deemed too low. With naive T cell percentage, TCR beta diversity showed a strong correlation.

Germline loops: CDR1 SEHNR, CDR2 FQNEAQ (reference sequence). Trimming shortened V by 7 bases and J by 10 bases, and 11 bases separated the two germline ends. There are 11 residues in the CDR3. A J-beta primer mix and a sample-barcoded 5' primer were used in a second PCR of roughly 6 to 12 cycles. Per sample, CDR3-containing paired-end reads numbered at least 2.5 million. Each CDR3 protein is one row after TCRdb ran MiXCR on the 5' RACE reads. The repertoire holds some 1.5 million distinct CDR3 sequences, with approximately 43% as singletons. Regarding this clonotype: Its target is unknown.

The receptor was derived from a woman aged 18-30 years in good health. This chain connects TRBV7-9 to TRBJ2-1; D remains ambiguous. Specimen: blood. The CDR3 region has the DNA TGTGCCAGCACCAACGGAGAGGAGCAGTTCTTC. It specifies CASTNGEEQFF.